One and the same sample provided the 30 T cell receptor beta chains below, sequenced in a study of blood T cells in healthy people across ages. A sample-barcoded 5' primer and a J-beta primer mix were used in a second PCR of about 7 to 11 cycles. A single record per CDR3 protein comes from TCRdb applying MiXCR to the 5' RACE reads. The sample records roughly 650,000 distinct CDR3 sequences, roughly 30% being singletons. The specimen was blood. The source is a woman over 75 in good health.

The sample holds a few counts of this clonotype. The chain has TRBV5-1 and TRBJ2-2; the D is unclear. From germline, CDR1 is SGHRS and CDR2 YFSETQ. The germline V and J ends were trimmed by 4 bases and 0 bases, with 10 bases remaining between them. This CDR3 has 15 amino acids. CDR3 sequence: CASSPQRANTGELFF. CDR3 sequence (DNA): TGCGCCAGCAGCCCTCAAAGGGCGAACACCGGGGAGCTGTTTTTT.

This clonotype was recorded at least ten times. This sequence joins TRBV7-6 and TRBJ2-1, with D tentatively TRBD1 or TRBD2 (5 bases each). V lost 4 bases to trimming and J lost 6 bases, with 13 bases between them. The germline gives CDR1 SGHVS, CDR2 FNYEAQ. CDR3 length equals 14 residues. The CDR3 protein is CASSSAGGTNEQFF. In nucleotides, the CDR3 is TGTGCCAGCAGCTCGGCTGGGGGAACCAATGAGCAGTTCTTC.

The chain carries TRBV4-3 and TRBJ2-1; no clear D. The CDR3 covers 17 residues. Germline values: CDR1 LGHNA, CDR2 YSLEER. Trimming removed 0 bases at V and 0 bases at J, with 12 bases between. This CDR3 reads CASSQDVVLNSYNEQFF. CDR3 coding DNA: TGCGCCAGCAGCCAAGATGTAGTTCTAAACTCCTACAATGAGCAGTTCTTC.

This clonotype has a count of ten or more. The chain joins TRBV3-1 to TRBJ2-1; 12 bases fit TRBD2. CDR1 is LGHDT and CDR2 is YNNKEL in the germline V gene (reference sequence). V was pared by 1 base and J by 6 bases, with 4 bases of the junction left unmatched. This CDR3 is 16 amino acids long. The CDR3 is CASSQGSGLAGNEQFF. As DNA, the CDR3 is TGTGCCAGCAGCCAAGGGTCGGGACTAGCGGGCAATGAGCAGTTCTTC.

This clonotype was recorded many times. This sequence joins TRBV7-2 and TRBJ2-7; D possibly corresponds to TRBD1 (6 bases). V was cut by 4 bases and J by 4 bases, with 14 bases left in between. Germline V gives CDR1 SGHTA, CDR2 FQGNSA. This CDR3 comprises 14 residues. This chain's CDR3 is CASSYGSGAYEQYF. The DNA for the CDR3 is TGTGCCAGCAGCTATGGTTCAGGGGCATACGAGCAGTACTTC.

This clonotype showed up many times. The chain employs TRBV12-3 or TRBV12-4 and TRBJ1-4, with a weak D call TRBD1 (5 bases). The ends were cut back, 5 bases at V and 2 bases at J, with 12 bases in the middle. The CDR3 spans 15 residues. The CDR3 is CASSGGSTTNEKLFF. DNA for the CDR3: TGTGCCAGCAGTGGGGGGAGTACCACTAATGAAAAACTGTTTTTT.

This clonotype was observed a handful of times. This CDR3 is CASTRDRGTEKLFF. CDR3 bases: TGTGCCAGCACCAGGGACAGGGGGACTGAAAAACTGTTTTTT. J is TRBJ1-4 and V is TRBV5-8; TRBD1 matches 11 bases. V lost 6 bases to trimming and J lost 7 bases; unmatched junction nucleotides: 5. The CDR3 is 14 amino acids. CDR1 is SGHTS and CDR2 is YDEGEE in the germline V gene.

Worth noting for this clonotype: Relative to the germline gene, one junction end is altered; a read error may explain this. V and J are TRBV12-3 or TRBV12-4 and TRBJ1-2, with 8 bases matching TRBD1. The CDR3 is made up of 14 amino acids. The DNA of the CDR3 is TGTGCCAGCAGATTAGATACAGGGGGGTATGGCTACACCTTC. This codes for CASRLDTGGYGYTF.

Comments on this clonotype: This may stem from a read error, because a much larger clone lies one nucleotide away. The chain combines TRBV28 with TRBJ1-5; tentatively, D is TRBD1 (6 bases). V was shortened by 10 bases and J by 2 bases, with 21 bases between the two germline ends. This CDR3 spans 16 amino acids. Looked up from germline, CDR1 is MDHEN and CDR2 is SYDVKM. Written as DNA, the CDR3 is TGTGCCATCGTTGTATCCGGACAGCCCGGCAATCAGCCCCAGCATTTT. Protein: CAIVVSGQPGNQPQHF.

Ten or more counts support this clonotype. J is TRBJ2-3 and V is TRBV2, with TRBD1 matching 8 bases. The germline V gene encodes CDR1 SNHLY and CDR2 FYNNEI. The CDR3 is 14 amino acids. The V gene end was trimmed by 8 bases and the J gene end by 0 bases; junction bases not matched to a gene: 4. The CDR3 nucleotides read TGTGCCAGCGGGGGACAGGTTAGCACAGATACGCAGTATTTT. Amino acids: CASGGQVSTDTQYF.

This clonotype showed up many times. This chain joins TRBV18 and TRBJ2-5; D unresolved. From germline, CDR1 is KGHSH and CDR2 LQKENI. The CDR3 contains 12 residues. V dropped 1 base and J dropped 5 bases, with 5 bases sitting between them. This CDR3 is CASSPRLETQYF. The CDR3 bases are TGTGCCAGCTCACCACGCCTGGAGACCCAGTACTTC.

This clonotype came up many times. The J gene is TRBJ2-7, the V gene TRBV6-2 or TRBV6-3, with D uncertain. The CDR3 contains 11 residues. The germline V gene encodes CDR1 MNHEY and CDR2 SVGEGT. V gave up 5 bases and J gave up 7 bases, with 9 bases separating them. CDR3 in DNA: TGTGCCAGCAGTGGCCTGAAGGAGCAGTACTTC. This sequence encodes CASSGLKEQYF.

About this clonotype itself: The CDR3 does not close with the conserved phenylalanine or tryptophan, likely indicating a read error. The V and J genes are TRBV5-1 and TRBJ2-3, with D perhaps matching TRBD1 (5 bases). The CDR3 sequence is 15 residues long. Per the germline V gene, CDR1 is SGHRS and CDR2 is YFSETQ. Trimming cost V 4 bases and J 0 bases, with 12 bases left between them. The DNA of the CDR3 is TGCGCCAGCAGCATGGACAAGAAAAGCACAGATACGCAGTATTTG. Residues: CASSMDKKSTDTQYL.

This clonotype came up once. One end of the junction varies from germline; a read error may be responsible. The J gene is TRBJ1-1, the V gene TRBV20-1; D not resolved. Germline V gives CDR1 DFQATT, CDR2 SNEGSKA (reference sequence). The CDR3 length is 13 residues. DNA of the CDR3: TGCAGTGCTAGTCGTCAGAAGAACACTGGAGCTTTCTTT. It is translated as CSASRQKNTGAFF.

This rearrangement joins TRBV7-2 to TRBJ1-5; 7 bases agree with TRBD1. The CDR3 sequence is 16 residues long. Trimming at V came to 5 bases and at J to 7 bases, leaving 14 bases not matched to a gene. CDR1 is SGHTA and CDR2 is FQGNSA in the germline V gene. The CDR3 DNA follows: TGTGCCAGCAGCAGCCGGGACCAGGGGGGAGGCCAGCCCCAGCATTTT. It specifies CASSSRDQGGGQPQHF.

This chain joins TRBV28 and TRBJ1-1; 8 bases match TRBD1. Germline values: CDR1 MDHEN, CDR2 SYDVKM. The CDR3 length is 12 residues. Germline trimming cut 4 bases from V and 6 bases from J; bases unmatched to any gene: 1. In DNA, the CDR3 is TGTGCCAGCAGTTCAGGGGGCTCTGAAGCTTTCTTT. Translating it yields CASSSGGSEAFF.

The chain couples TRBV7-2 to TRBJ1-1; D uncertain. Trimming removed 1 base at V and 1 base at J, with 7 bases between. The CDR3 consists of 14 residues. Germline values: CDR1 SGHTA, CDR2 FQGNSA. The CDR3, as DNA: TGTGCCAGCAGCTTAGAACTGGAGAACACTGAAGCTTTCTTT. Translation gives CASSLELENTEAFF.

As for this clonotype: A much larger clonotype is one base distant, so this may be a read error. The chain employs TRBV28 and TRBJ1-2; D perhaps matches TRBD1 (6 bases). Germline CDR1 reads MDHEN; CDR2 reads SYDVKM. CDR3 length: 12 residues. The CDR3 DNA follows: TGTGCTACAGCGGGGGCAGTCTATGGCTACACCTTC. This gives the protein CATAGAVYGYTF.

This clonotype appeared many times. This sequence joins TRBV2 and TRBJ2-1; 11 bases are a match to TRBD2. The CDR3 sequence is 14 residues long. CDR1 and CDR2 from the germline V gene are SNHLY and FYNNEI. V was clipped by 6 bases and J by 10 bases; unmatched bases: 8. CDR3 region: CASRTGLAGLEQFF. CDR3 nucleotide sequence: TGTGCCAGCAGGACCGGACTAGCGGGTTTGGAGCAGTTCTTC.

This clonotype was picked up many times. The V and J genes are TRBV6-1 and TRBJ2-3; 9 bases map to TRBD2. The germline V gene has CDR1 MNHNS and CDR2 SASEGT. J was trimmed by 5 bases and V by 3 bases; bases with no gene match: 6. This CDR3 contains 15 residues. The CDR3 DNA reads TGTGCCAGCAGTGACCAGCGGGGGGTCCGAGATACGCAGTATTTT. This translates into CASSDQRGVRDTQYF.

This clonotype was recorded many times. The chain employs TRBV2 and TRBJ1-1; D might be TRBD1 (5 bases). Germline values: CDR1 SNHLY, CDR2 FYNNEI. The CDR3 contains 14 residues. V shed 6 bases and J shed 3 bases, with 14 bases lying between them. CDR3 protein: CASSQTATHTEAFF. CDR3 in DNA: TGTGCCAGCAGCCAGACAGCTACTCACACTGAAGCTTTCTTT.

In regard to this clonotype: One base away lies a much larger clone, so this may be a sequencing read error. V is TRBV20-1 and J is TRBJ2-7, with D perhaps assigned TRBD1 or TRBD2 (7 bases each). The CDR3 is 14 amino acids. Germline CDR1 is DFQATT and CDR2 is SNEGSKA (reference sequence). This CDR3 is CSTRGEGAIYEQYF. The DNA for the CDR3 is TGCAGTACTAGAGGGGAGGGGGCTATCTACGAGCAGTACTTC.

CDR3 coding DNA: TGCAGTGCTCCGACTAGCGGGAGGGCCGAGCAGTTCTTC. This translates into CSAPTSGRAEQFF. The V call is TRBV20-1, the J call TRBJ2-1; TRBD2 aligns across 14 bases. Germline-derived CDR1 and CDR2 are DFQATT and SNEGSKA (reference sequence). There are 13 residues in the CDR3. The J segment lost 10 bases and the V segment lost 5 bases, leaving 4 bases of the junction unmatched.

The chain recombines TRBV20-1 with TRBJ2-5; a weak D match, TRBD1 (5 bases). V lost 0 bases and J lost 2, with 13 bases in between. The CDR3 runs 15 residues. From germline, CDR1 is DFQATT and CDR2 SNEGSKA (reference sequence). The CDR3 sequence: CSARDRQGTQETQYF. CDR3 sequence (DNA): TGCAGTGCTAGAGATCGGCAGGGCACGCAAGAGACCCAGTACTTC.

The chain has TRBV6-1 and TRBJ2-7, with D possibly being TRBD1 (6 bases). Germline-derived CDR1 and CDR2 are MNHNS and SASEGT. The CDR3 spans 14 residues. V lost 6 bases and J 5 bases, leaving 17 bases between the germline ends. CDR3 bases: TGTGCCAGCAGCCTCGGGACACCTGGACACGAGCAGTACTTC. Its protein is CASSLGTPGHEQYF.

The table lists this clonotype with a few counts. A much larger clone lies a single base off, so this may be a read error. The CDR3 DNA sequence: TGTGCCAGCAGTTTATCGAGCTCCTATAATTCACCCCCCCACTTT. Amino acids: CASSLSSSYNSPPHF. This chain joins TRBV6-5 and TRBJ1-6, with D uncertain. Germline V lookup: CDR1 MNHEY, CDR2 SVGAGI. CDR3 length: 15 amino acids.

This clonotype was seen only a few times. A read error may explain this, as a much larger clone is one base away. The rearrangement joins TRBV20-1 to TRBJ2-1; 9 nucleotides align to TRBD2. CDR1 is DFQATT and CDR2 is SNEGSKA in the germline V gene (reference sequence). The CDR3 is 15 residues long. The trim removed 3 bases at V and 7 bases at J, leaving 10 bases unmatched. CDR3 residues: CSARGRAGGGNEQFF. The DNA of the CDR3 is TGCAGTGCTAGGGGACGAGCGGGGGGAGGGAATGAGCAGTTCTTC.

V is TRBV7-2 and J is TRBJ2-7, with a possible D match to TRBD2 (5 bases). TRBJ2-5 matches the DNA end more closely, so the J call is doubtful. The germline V gene has CDR1 SGHTA and CDR2 FQGNSA. This CDR3 contains 14 residues. For the CDR3, the DNA is TGTGCCAGCAGCCATCCCCGGGATCCAGAGACCCAGTACTTC. Residues: CASSHPRDPETQYF.

There are a few counts of this clonotype. The V gene is TRBV28, the J gene TRBJ2-2, with 8 bases lining up with TRBD1. Looked up from germline, CDR1 is MDHEN and CDR2 is SYDVKM. Unmatched junction bases numbered 4, after V lost 5 bases and J lost 2 bases. The CDR3 length is 15 residues. The CDR3 region is CASSPGGPNTGELFF. The CDR3 DNA reads as TGTGCCAGCAGTCCAGGGGGCCCTAACACCGGGGAGCTGTTTTTT.

The chain carries TRBV7-2 and TRBJ1-1, with D perhaps TRBD1 (6 bases). This CDR3 is built from 13 residues. With 5 bases removed from V and 10 bases from J, the gap between germline ends came to 17 bases. Germline V CDR1 and CDR2: SGHTA, FQGNSA. Here the CDR3 DNA reads TGTGCCAGCAGCCGAAATGGACAGCCTAGAGCTTTCTTT. Its protein is CASSRNGQPRAFF.